The entry below describes one T cell receptor (beta chain). Its specific antigen is unknown. Base qualities are missing; no much larger clone stands one base away. This sample is drawn from a study of CD8 T cells in Susac syndrome (dated by TCRdb to about 2019). Turning to the overall study: Of the Susac syndrome patients who were sequenced, roughly 6 had clinically active disease and about eight were in clinical remission. Repertoire sequencing was used to test whether CD8+ T cell activation and differentiation in Susac syndrome was antigen driven. CD8+ T cell repertoire clonality was compared between over 9 healthy donors, approximately 14 Susac syndrome patients and some 15 multiple sclerosis patients. At the time of blood withdrawal, Susac syndrome patients were either therapy-naive, taking corticosteroids (with some also receiving IVIg), or on IVIg alone. Points the paper makes about the study in general: The number of individuals in the TCR sequencing and HLA analysis was acknowledged as relatively small. In the total CD8+ and CD8+ TEMRA repertoires, about 16 and five Susac-specific public clones, respectively, were identified. Clonal expansion was observed in Susac syndrome CD8+ repertoires, with the highest expansion in CD8+ TEMRA cells and greater expansion in clinically active than in remitting patients.

As encoded in the germline V gene, CDR1 is SQVTM while CDR2 is ANQGSEA. The CDR3 numbers 13 residues from cysteine through phenylalanine. The retained sequence is limited to the CDR3, 39 bases, with the frame set at the first base. V sheds 4 bases and J sheds 0 bases, leaving 10 bases between their ends. RNA was extracted with the RNeasy kit and roughly 0.45 to 1 ug was reverse transcribed using random hexamers. TCR beta CDR3 regions were amplified with the immunoSEQ multiplex PCR assay covering 54 Vbeta and 13 Jbeta segments. To correct PCR amplification bias, a synthetic template baseline was used for both primer optimization and computational correction. As for how the authors treated the data: Reads were assigned to V, D and J genes according to IMGT and analyzed in immunoSEQ Analyzer, with only productive sequences retained. Clonality was computed as one minus Shannon entropy normalized by log2 of the number of productive unique sequences. For each patient and control, public and private clones were evaluated within the 100 most prevalent clones. Clones were defined as Susac-specific if absent from the healthy and MS cohorts, from 1052 published viral clones and from other ImmuneACCESS disease sequences. TCRdb applied fastp at Q25 and MiXCR to the public reads, then kept only in-frame beta chains. Each entry is one CDR3 protein sequence, shown with its most common DNA and genes. The V and J calls shown here were made by TCRdb, not taken from the authors' results. This sample gives more than 100,000 distinct CDR3 sequences in total; roughly 94% of them show up just once. The top ten constitute about 0.28% of the sample.

Peripheral blood CD8+ and CD4+ T cells from healthy donors, Susac syndrome patients and multiple sclerosis patients were profiled using high-throughput TCR beta sequencing. The Susac syndrome patients fulfilled recently defined diagnostic criteria for either definite or probable disease. CD8+ TEMRA cells were enriched by FACS, while bulk CD8+ and CD4+ T cells were purified by magnetic negative isolation. Blood was drawn into EDTA tubes, processed within 24 hours, and PBMCs were isolated by density gradient centrifugation. PBMCs intended for TCR sequencing were cryopreserved in liquid nitrogen and thawed later in a water bath at 37 degrees C. A purity of at least 90% was achieved for sorted or isolated CD4+, CD8+ and CD8+ TEMRA cells.

This clonotype originated in a human donor with Susac syndrome. The chain is made from TRBV29-1 and TRBJ2-7; the D assignment is uncertain and may be TRBD1 or TRBD2, with 6 bases supporting each. The sample consisted of CD8+ T cells from PBMCs. This receptor carries the CDR3 CSVGRGSSYEQYF. The DNA sequence is given as TGCAGCGTTGGGAGGGGGTCCTCCTACGAGCAGTACTTC.